The rows below give T cell receptor beta chains drawn from one sample of a study of blood T cell repertoires in COVID-19. Profiling relied on immunoSEQ multiplex PCR, and the TCRdb table lists in-frame clones only, not all of them. Here the sample spans about 320,000 clones, roughly 90% being singletons. Input material: PBMCs or T cells enriched from blood (not recorded which). These receptors all stem from a woman aged 25-40 years who had been exposed to COVID-19. Each CDR3 is given with its conserved first and last residue. Fields, in order: clone size, J gene, V gene, D gene, CDR3 DNA, CDR3 protein. A D gene is named only where the DNA matches it firmly. Clone size appears in some rows only: once, few, many, or a class for an expanded clone.

abundance: .
j_gene: TRBJ2-7
v_gene: TRBV19
d_gene: TRBD1
CDR3nt: TGTGCCAGTAGTAGCGGGACAGGGCCCGGGTACGAGCAGTACTTC
CDR3aa: CASSSGTGPGYEQYF

abundance: .
j_gene: TRBJ2-3
v_gene: TRBV5-1
d_gene: .
CDR3nt: TGCGCCAGCAGCTTACGTGGGACTGGAACAGATACGCAGTATTTT
CDR3aa: CASSLRGTGTDTQYF

abundance: .
j_gene: TRBJ1-6
v_gene: TRBV19
d_gene: TRBD1
CDR3nt: TGTGCCAGTAAGCAACAGGGGGGGAGTTATAATTCACCCCTCCACTTT
CDR3aa: CASKQQGGSYNSPLHF

abundance: .
j_gene: TRBJ2-1
v_gene: TRBV6-1
d_gene: TRBD2
CDR3nt: TGTGCCAGCAGTGAAGTTCGCGGGGGGGTCCCTTACAATGAGCAGTTCTTC
CDR3aa: CASSEVRGGVPYNEQFF

abundance: .
j_gene: TRBJ2-3
v_gene: TRBV6-5
d_gene: TRBD2
CDR3nt: TGTGCCGCCGCGTTAGCGGGGGGAACGGATACGCAGTATTTT
CDR3aa: CAAALAGGTDTQYF

abundance: .
j_gene: TRBJ2-5
v_gene: TRBV5-4
d_gene: TRBD2
CDR3nt: TGTGCCAGCAGCTTGGGGACTAGCGGGGGGCAAGAGACCCAGTACTTC
CDR3aa: CASSLGTSGGQETQYF

abundance: .
j_gene: TRBJ2-5
v_gene: TRBV18
d_gene: TRBD1
CDR3nt: TGTGCCAGCTCACCAACAGGGGCAGTGGAGACCCAGTACTTC
CDR3aa: CASSPTGAVETQYF

abundance: .
j_gene: TRBJ2-1
v_gene: TRBV10-3
d_gene: .
CDR3nt: TGTGCCATCAGTGGACAGTACAATGAGCAGTTCTTC
CDR3aa: CAISGQYNEQFF

abundance: .
j_gene: TRBJ2-5
v_gene: TRBV6-5
d_gene: TRBD2
CDR3nt: TGTGCCACAGACATAGCGGGGGGATCGGAGACCCAGTACTTC
CDR3aa: CATDIAGGSETQYF

abundance: .
j_gene: TRBJ2-3
v_gene: TRBV19
d_gene: TRBD2
CDR3nt: TGTGCCAGTAGTATCGGGACTAGCATAACAGATACGCAGTATTTT
CDR3aa: CASSIGTSITDTQYF

abundance: .
j_gene: TRBJ2-5
v_gene: TRBV12-3/TRBV12-4
d_gene: .
CDR3nt: TGTGCCAGCAGCAGACTCCGCGAGACCCAGTACTTC
CDR3aa: CASSRLRETQYF

abundance: .
j_gene: TRBJ2-5
v_gene: TRBV5-6
d_gene: TRBD2
CDR3nt: TGTGCCAGCAGCTCGCTAGCGGGGGGCCACTTTACCCAGTACTTC
CDR3aa: CASSSLAGGHFTQYF

abundance: .
j_gene: TRBJ1-6
v_gene: TRBV5-1
d_gene: .
CDR3nt: TGCGCCAGCAGCTTGGGGTCCGGGTCGGGGTCACCCCTCCACTTT
CDR3aa: CASSLGSGSGSPLHF

abundance: .
j_gene: TRBJ1-2
v_gene: TRBV5-1
d_gene: .
CDR3nt: TGCGCCACCCTGTCGGGGGGAGAAGGCTATGGCTACACCTTC
CDR3aa: CATLSGGEGYGYTF

abundance: .
j_gene: TRBJ1-2
v_gene: TRBV4-2
d_gene: .
CDR3nt: TGTGCCAGCAGCCAAGACAGGGACTCGACCTACTATGGCTACACCTTC
CDR3aa: CASSQDRDSTYYGYTF

abundance: .
j_gene: TRBJ2-7
v_gene: TRBV12-3/TRBV12-4
d_gene: .
CDR3nt: TGTGCCAGCAGTTTTGGGGGCAACGAGCAGTACTTC
CDR3aa: CASSFGGNEQYF

abundance: .
j_gene: TRBJ2-7
v_gene: TRBV11-2
d_gene: .
CDR3nt: TGTGCCAGCAGCTTCAGGGTTTCCGAGCAGTACTTC
CDR3aa: CASSFRVSEQYF

abundance: .
j_gene: TRBJ2-5
v_gene: TRBV5-1
d_gene: .
CDR3nt: TGCGCCAGCAGCTTGGTCGGCCAGGGGTTTTCAGAGACCCAGTACTTC
CDR3aa: CASSLVGQGFSETQYF

abundance: .
j_gene: TRBJ1-2
v_gene: TRBV19
d_gene: .
CDR3nt: TGTGCCAGTAGTACGGGTTCCGGGGGCTACACCTTC
CDR3aa: CASSTGSGGYTF

abundance: .
j_gene: TRBJ1-6
v_gene: TRBV27
d_gene: .
CDR3nt: TGTGCCAGCAGTTTATTGGGGAGCTCCTATAATTCACCCCTCCACTTT
CDR3aa: CASSLLGSSYNSPLHF

abundance: .
j_gene: TRBJ2-2
v_gene: TRBV5-1
d_gene: .
CDR3nt: TGCGCCAGCAGCTCTTTAGCCATACGGACAGCGAACACCGGGGAGCTGTTTTTT
CDR3aa: CASSSLAIRTANTGELFF

abundance: once
j_gene: TRBJ2-7
v_gene: TRBV6-2/TRBV6-3
d_gene: .
CDR3nt: TGTGCCAGCAGTCCCGGCGGGCGGACCGGTACCTACGAGCAGTACTTC
CDR3aa: CASSPGGRTGTYEQYF

abundance: .
j_gene: TRBJ1-1
v_gene: TRBV12-3/TRBV12-4
d_gene: .
CDR3nt: TGTGCCAGCAGTCCTATTAGGGGTACTGAAGCTTTCTTT
CDR3aa: CASSPIRGTEAFF

abundance: .
j_gene: TRBJ1-4
v_gene: TRBV5-1
d_gene: TRBD1
CDR3nt: TGCGCCAGCAGCGCGGGACAGACAACTAATGAAAAACTGTTTTTT
CDR3aa: CASSAGQTTNEKLFF

abundance: .
j_gene: TRBJ1-6
v_gene: TRBV4-3
d_gene: TRBD1
CDR3nt: TGCGCCAGCAGCCTAGAGCAGGGGGTTAATTCACCCCTCCACTTT
CDR3aa: CASSLEQGVNSPLHF

abundance: .
j_gene: TRBJ1-2
v_gene: TRBV19
d_gene: .
CDR3nt: TGTGCCAGTAGCTGGCCGCTGTCCTATGGCTACACCTTC
CDR3aa: CASSWPLSYGYTF

abundance: .
j_gene: TRBJ2-7
v_gene: TRBV29-1
d_gene: TRBD2
CDR3nt: TGCAGCGTTGGCAAGGGTAGCGGGGGATCTCTCCTCTACGAGCAGTACTTC
CDR3aa: CSVGKGSGGSLLYEQYF

abundance: .
j_gene: TRBJ1-2
v_gene: TRBV6-5
d_gene: TRBD1
CDR3nt: TGTGCCAGCAGTTCGGGACAGCTTTATGGCTACACCTTC
CDR3aa: CASSSGQLYGYTF

abundance: .
j_gene: TRBJ2-3
v_gene: TRBV7-9
d_gene: TRBD1
CDR3nt: TGTGCCAGCAGCTCCCATCGACAGGGGGCTGAAACGCAGTATTTT
CDR3aa: CASSSHRQGAETQYF

abundance: .
j_gene: TRBJ2-2
v_gene: TRBV27
d_gene: TRBD1
CDR3nt: TGTGCCAGCAGTCGACAGGGGGCCGGGGAGCTGTTTTTT
CDR3aa: CASSRQGAGELFF

abundance: .
j_gene: TRBJ2-7
v_gene: TRBV28
d_gene: TRBD1
CDR3nt: TGTGCCAGCAGTTCTCCCGGGACAGACTACTACGAGCAGTACTTC
CDR3aa: CASSSPGTDYYEQYF

abundance: .
j_gene: TRBJ1-1
v_gene: TRBV4-1
d_gene: .
CDR3nt: TGCGCCAGCAGCCAAGAATTCGCAGGGGCGAGTTACACTGAAGCTTTCTTT
CDR3aa: CASSQEFAGASYTEAFF

abundance: .
j_gene: TRBJ2-2
v_gene: TRBV5-1
d_gene: TRBD1
CDR3nt: TGCGCCAGCAGCCCCCGGGACAGGGGAGCTTCGAATTACGGGGAGCTGTTTTTT
CDR3aa: CASSPRDRGASNYGELFF

abundance: .
j_gene: TRBJ2-7
v_gene: TRBV10-3
d_gene: .
CDR3nt: TGTGCCACCGGGACACCTTCCTACGAGCAGTACTTC
CDR3aa: CATGTPSYEQYF

abundance: .
j_gene: TRBJ1-2
v_gene: TRBV2
d_gene: TRBD1
CDR3nt: TGTGCCAGCAGTGAAAGACCACTACAGGGGTGGAACGACTATGGCTACACCTTC
CDR3aa: CASSERPLQGWNDYGYTF

abundance: .
j_gene: TRBJ1-4
v_gene: TRBV7-2
d_gene: .
CDR3nt: TGTGCCAGCAGCTTAGGGCTGGGGAGTACTAATGAAAAACTGTTTTTT
CDR3aa: CASSLGLGSTNEKLFF

abundance: .
j_gene: TRBJ1-2
v_gene: TRBV12-3/TRBV12-4
d_gene: .
CDR3nt: TGTGCCAGCAGTTTAAGGCGGCAGAATGGCTACACCTTC
CDR3aa: CASSLRRQNGYTF

abundance: .
j_gene: TRBJ1-3
v_gene: TRBV4-2
d_gene: .
CDR3nt: TGTGCCAGCAGCCATGTCGGGGGTAGCGGGAGCTCTGGAAACACCATATATTTT
CDR3aa: CASSHVGGSGSSGNTIYF

abundance: .
j_gene: TRBJ1-1
v_gene: TRBV25-1
d_gene: TRBD1
CDR3nt: TGTGCCAGCAGTGCTACAGGGGTAACCACTGAAGCTTTCTTT
CDR3aa: CASSATGVTTEAFF

abundance: .
j_gene: TRBJ2-3
v_gene: TRBV5-1
d_gene: .
CDR3nt: TGCGCCAGCAGCTTGGGCTCTATTAGCACAGATACGCAGTATTTT
CDR3aa: CASSLGSISTDTQYF

abundance: .
j_gene: TRBJ2-3
v_gene: TRBV27
d_gene: TRBD1
CDR3nt: TGTGCCAGCAGTTACAACGGACAGGGTGAAGATACGCAGTATTTT
CDR3aa: CASSYNGQGEDTQYF

abundance: .
j_gene: TRBJ1-6
v_gene: TRBV11-2
d_gene: .
CDR3nt: TGTGCCAGCAGCCCGGGTCGGTTCTCCTATAATTCACCCCTCCACTTT
CDR3aa: CASSPGRFSYNSPLHF

abundance: .
j_gene: TRBJ1-1
v_gene: TRBV18
d_gene: .
CDR3nt: TGTGCCAGCCCCGATGCTACCGGGGTGAACACTGAAGCTTTCTTT
CDR3aa: CASPDATGVNTEAFF

abundance: .
j_gene: TRBJ2-1
v_gene: TRBV7-2
d_gene: TRBD1
CDR3nt: TGTGCCAGCAGCTTAGACAGGGGTTCCTACAATGAGCAGTTCTTC
CDR3aa: CASSLDRGSYNEQFF

abundance: .
j_gene: TRBJ1-2
v_gene: TRBV3-1/TRBV3-2
d_gene: TRBD1
CDR3nt: TGTGCCAGCAGCTCTCTGACAGGGCCGACCTTC
CDR3aa: CASSSLTGPTF

abundance: .
j_gene: TRBJ2-4
v_gene: TRBV7-2
d_gene: TRBD1
CDR3nt: TGTGCCAGCAGCATGTACAGGGGCGGCGGCAAAAACATTCAGTACTTC
CDR3aa: CASSMYRGGGKNIQYF